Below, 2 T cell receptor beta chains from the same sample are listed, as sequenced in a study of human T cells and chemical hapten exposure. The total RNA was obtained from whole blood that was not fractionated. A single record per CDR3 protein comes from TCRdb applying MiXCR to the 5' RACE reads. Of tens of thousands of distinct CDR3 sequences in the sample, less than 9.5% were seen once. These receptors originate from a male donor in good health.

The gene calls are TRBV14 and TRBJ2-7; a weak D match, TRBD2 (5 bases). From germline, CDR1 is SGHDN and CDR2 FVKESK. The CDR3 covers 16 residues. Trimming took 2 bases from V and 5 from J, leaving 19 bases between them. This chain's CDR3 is CASSQSWLARPDEQYF. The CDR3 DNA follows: TGTGCCAGCAGCCAATCTTGGCTAGCACGCCCCGACGAGCAGTACTTC.

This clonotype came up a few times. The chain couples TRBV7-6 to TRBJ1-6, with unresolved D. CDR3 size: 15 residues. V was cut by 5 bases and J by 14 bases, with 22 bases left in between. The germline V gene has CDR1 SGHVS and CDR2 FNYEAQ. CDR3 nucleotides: TGTGCCAGCAGCCTCTCAGGCACTCTCGGGAGATCCCTCCACTTT. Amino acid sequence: CASSLSGTLGRSLHF.